The 16 T cell receptor beta chains presented below share a single source sample, sequenced in a study of cytomegalovirus exposure and HLA in healthy donors. The PCR had 60 Vbeta and 13 Jbeta primers. The data were produced by immunoSEQ multiplex PCR, yet TCRdb's version contains in-frame clones alone and is incomplete. The sample has about 120,000 clones, less than 80% seen once. Sequenced sample: PBMCs. Receptors were obtained from a woman aged 25 to 45 in good health and CMV-seronegative.

The genes are TRBV11-2 and TRBJ1-1, with 8 bases matching TRBD1. The CDR3 is 16 residues long. From germline, CDR1 is SGHAT and CDR2 FQNNGV. The V and J ends lost 5 bases and 2 bases, in that order; junction bases with no gene match: 10. The CDR3 loop is CASSVYETGENTEAFF. The CDR3 DNA is TGTGCCAGCAGCGTGTATGAGACAGGGGAAAACACTGAAGCTTTCTTT.

This clone was detected only a few times. The chain links TRBV7-6 to TRBJ1-5; D is unclear. The V end was cut by 1 base, the J end by 0 bases, with 7 bases between. Per the germline V gene, CDR1 is SGHVS and CDR2 is FNYEAQ. The CDR3 is made up of 15 amino acids. CDR3 DNA: TGTGCCAGCAGCTTAGACAGTTATAGCAATCAGCCCCAGCATTTT. Protein sequence: CASSLDSYSNQPQHF. Full variable domain (remainder filled in from reference TRBV7-6 and TRBJ1-5): GAGVSQSPRYKVTKRGQDVALRCDPISGHVSLYWYRQALGQGPEFLTYFNYEAQQDKSGLPNDRFSAERPEGSISTLTIQRTEQRDSAMYRCASSLDSYSNQPQHFGDGTRLSIL.

The rearrangement joins TRBV11-2 to TRBJ2-7; 13 bases agree with TRBD2. The CDR3 runs to 14 residues. CDR1 SGHAT and CDR2 FQNNGV come from the germline V gene. J lost 6 bases, V lost 6 bases, and 5 bases had no gene match. The CDR3 here is CASRQLAGGLEQYF. In nucleotides, the CDR3 is TGTGCCAGCAGACAACTAGCGGGAGGGCTCGAGCAGTACTTC. Full variable domain (outside the CDR3, taken from reference TRBV11-2 and TRBJ2-7): EAGVAQSPRYKIIEKRQSVAFWCNPISGHATLYWYQQILGQGPKLLIQFQNNGVVDDSQLPKDRFSAERLKGVDSTLKIQPAKLEDSAVYLCASRQLAGGLEQYFGPGTRLTVT.

This clone was seen a few times. The CDR3 here is CASSDSADGGNEQFF. CDR3 DNA: TGTGCCAGCAGTGACTCCGCGGACGGGGGGAATGAGCAGTTCTTC. The chain uses TRBV6-4 and TRBJ2-1; TRBD2 agrees at 7 bases. CDR3 size: 15 residues. The germline V gene encodes CDR1 MRHNA and CDR2 SNTAGT. With 0 bases clipped from V and 7 bases from J, the junction kept 6 bases outside the gene matches.

The chain links TRBV5-4 to TRBJ2-5, with 8 bases fitting TRBD2. V was clipped by 0 bases and J by 5 bases; unmatched bases: 12. The CDR3 totals 17 residues. Germline CDR1 reads SGHNT; CDR2 reads YYREEE (reference sequence). The CDR3 DNA reads TGTGCCAGCAGCTTGGGGCCCCAAGCGGGAGTAGGGGAGACCCAGTACTTC. Protein sequence: CASSLGPQAGVGETQYF.

The genes are TRBV18 and TRBJ2-5, with D hard to call. This CDR3 comprises 13 residues. CDR1 and CDR2 from the germline V gene are KGHSH and LQKENI. Trimming shortened V by 1 base and J by 4 bases, and 7 bases separated the two germline ends. The CDR3 region is CASSPRRGETQYF. The CDR3 DNA reads as TGTGCCAGCTCACCACGGCGAGGAGAGACCCAGTACTTC. The full variable domain, in which reference TRBV18 and TRBJ2-5 provide the parts outside the CDR3, is NAGVMQNPRHLVRRRGQEARLRCSPMKGHSHVYWYRQLPEEGLKFMVYLQKENIIDESGMPKERFSAEFPKEGPSILRIQQVVRGDSAAYFCASSPRRGETQYFGPGTRLLVL.

This rearrangement joins TRBV29-1 to TRBJ1-1; 7 nucleotides agree with TRBD1. Germline values: CDR1 SQVTM, CDR2 ANQGSEA. V was pared by 7 bases and J by 5 bases, with 4 bases of the junction left unmatched. The CDR3 covers 11 residues. The CDR3 loop reads CSATGRTEAFF. The CDR3, as DNA: TGCAGCGCGACAGGGCGTACTGAAGCTTTCTTT.

The CDR3 is CASSPGSGGYEQYF. In nucleotides, the CDR3 is TGTGCCAGCAGCCCCGGATCCGGGGGCTACGAGCAGTACTTC. This rearrangement joins TRBV5-6 to TRBJ2-7, with D possibly matching TRBD2 (6 bases). The V end was cut by 4 bases, the J end by 3 bases, with 14 bases between. The CDR3 covers 14 residues. CDR1 is SGHDT and CDR2 is YYEEEE in the germline V gene.

The J gene is TRBJ1-1, the V gene TRBV27; no clear D. The CDR3 covers 15 residues. V was shortened by 2 bases and J by 8 bases, with 18 bases between the two germline ends. Germline V lookup: CDR1 MNHEY, CDR2 SMNVEV (reference sequence). Here the CDR3 reads CASSLRQDYTKEAFF. CDR3 DNA sequence: TGTGCCAGCAGTTTACGGCAGGACTATACCAAAGAAGCTTTCTTT.

The J gene is TRBJ2-1, the V gene TRBV6-4, with 9 bases fitting TRBD1. Germline-derived CDR1 and CDR2 are MRHNA and SNTAGT. V shed 6 bases and J 4 bases; nucleotides not matched to a gene: 7. The CDR3 has 15 residues. The CDR3 DNA is TGTGCCAGCAGCGAATCGGGACAGGGTTACAATGAGCAGTTCTTC. It yields the protein CASSESGQGYNEQFF.

The genes are TRBV10-3 and TRBJ1-1, with TRBD1 identical over 12 bases. Germline V gene data show CDR1 as ENHRY and CDR2 as SYGVKD. This CDR3 is built from 14 residues. The V and J ends lost 9 bases and 3 bases, in that order; junction bases with no gene match: 5. The CDR3 DNA is TGTGCCATGGGACAGGGGGCAAGGGACACTGAAGCTTTCTTT. This gives the protein CAMGQGARDTEAFF.

The J gene is TRBJ1-1, the V gene TRBV7-3; maybe TRBD1 (6 bases). Germline assignment: CDR1 SGHTA and CDR2 FQGTGA. Trimming pared 2 bases from V and 3 bases from J, leaving 10 bases between. CDR3 length: 14 amino acids. The CDR3 reads CASSLGGSDTEAFF. The CDR3 region has the DNA TGTGCCAGCAGCTTAGGGGGCAGTGACACTGAAGCTTTCTTT.

The chain has TRBV7-2 and TRBJ2-3, with 8 bases matching TRBD2. Germline CDR1 reads SGHTA; CDR2 reads FQGNSA. This CDR3 region has 16 residues. Trimming took 2 bases from V and 1 from J; bases not matched to a gene: 5. The CDR3 reads CASSLQAGVGTDTQYF. The DNA of the CDR3 is TGTGCCAGCAGCTTACAAGCGGGAGTTGGCACAGATACGCAGTATTTT.

V is TRBV4-1 and J is TRBJ1-5; 10 positions match TRBD1. V gave up 0 bases and J gave up 4 bases; unmatched junction bases: 3. Germline V gives CDR1 MGHRA, CDR2 YSYEKL. The CDR3 runs 16 residues. Written as DNA, the CDR3 is TGCGCCAGCAGCCAAGAGGGGACAGGGGTGAATCAGCCCCAGCATTTT. This gives the protein CASSQEGTGVNQPQHF.

As to this clone: Other DNA sequences in the sample encode the same CDR3. The chain uses TRBV28 and TRBJ2-3; 13 nucleotides align to TRBD2. The CDR3 loop spans 16 amino acids. Germline assignment: CDR1 MDHEN and CDR2 SYDVKM. V shed 5 bases and J 4 bases; nucleotides not matched to a gene: 6. The CDR3 sequence is CASSPRLAGGADTQYF. The CDR3 nucleotides are TGTGCCAGCAGTCCCCGACTAGCGGGAGGAGCAGATACGCAGTATTTT.

This clone showed up just a few times. V and J are TRBV7-2 and TRBJ2-3; tentatively, D is TRBD2 (5 bases). V was pared by 5 bases and J by 2 bases, with 26 bases between. The CDR3 totals 19 residues. Germline loops: CDR1 SGHTA, CDR2 FQGNSA. CDR3 protein: CASSRTRPHYRDTTDTQYF. The CDR3 DNA reads as TGTGCCAGCAGCCGAACACGCCCCCACTACCGGGATACCACAGATACGCAGTATTTT.